These 11 T cell receptor beta chains were sequenced from one sample in a study of human thymus T cells. Method: immunoSEQ multiplex PCR; TCRdb's copy keeps in-frame clones and lacks some. The repertoire consists of some 120,000 clones, with 90% to 95% occurring once and the leading ten covering roughly 0.024%. Thymus tissue for the work was resected from patients undergoing corrective heart surgery. Sequenced sample: thymus tissue. Receptors originate from a boy under two years old with a congenital heart defect but otherwise immunologically healthy.

V gene TRBV4-1 combines with J gene TRBJ1-4; D is unclear. This CDR3 spans 15 amino acids. The ends were cut back, 3 bases at V and 8 bases at J, with 16 bases in the middle. The germline V gene has CDR1 MGHRA and CDR2 YSYEKL. CDR3 bases: TGCGCCAGCAGCCATGGGCCTCATCGGGGAGAAAAACTGTTTTTT. Protein product: CASSHGPHRGEKLFF.

The chain is built from TRBV18 and TRBJ2-3, with D tentatively TRBD2 (6 bases). The V and J ends lost 6 bases and 4 bases respectively, with 17 bases between them. Germline values: CDR1 KGHSH, CDR2 LQKENI. The CDR3 loop spans 15 amino acids. The CDR3 sequence: CASSAGRDGADTQYF. The DNA for the CDR3 is TGTGCCAGCTCTGCGGGGAGAGATGGCGCAGATACGCAGTATTTT.

The chain is built from TRBV5-4 and TRBJ1-2, with 10 bases aligning to TRBD1. CDR1 is SGHNT, CDR2 YYREEE, per germline (reference sequence). Losses at the gene ends were 6 bases for V and 8 bases for J; bases not matched to a gene: 13. This CDR3 has 15 amino acids. Written as DNA, the CDR3 is TGTGCCAGCACCTTAACCGGGACAGGGGATGGGGGCTACACCTTC. As protein: CASTLTGTGDGGYTF.

The chain recombines TRBV19 with TRBJ2-1; D is perhaps TRBD2 (6 bases). V gave up 1 base and J gave up 3 bases, with 7 bases separating them. In germline, CDR1 is LNHDA, CDR2 SQIVND (reference sequence). The CDR3 contains 14 residues. CDR3 amino acids: CASSIGGVYNEQFF. The CDR3 DNA follows: TGTGCCAGTAGTATAGGGGGGGTCTACAATGAGCAGTTCTTC.

This chain uses TRBV13 with TRBJ2-7; 10 nucleotides line up with TRBD2. V gave up 6 bases and J gave up 0 bases; unmatched junction bases: 2. The germline CDR1 and CDR2 sequences are PRHDT and FYEKMQ (reference sequence). The CDR3 length is 14 residues. The DNA of the CDR3 is TGTGCCAGCAGTCGGACTAGCGGCTCCTACGAGCAGTACTTC. Its translation: CASSRTSGSYEQYF.

In its sample, this clone was seen once. The gene calls are TRBV25-1 and TRBJ2-7, with unresolved D. This CDR3 region has 15 residues. Trimming took 5 bases from V and 0 from J, leaving 14 bases between them. Per germline, CDR1 MGHDK and CDR2 SYGVNS. The CDR3 spells CASSPDPKSSYEQYF. CDR3 coding DNA: TGTGCCAGCAGTCCGGACCCCAAGAGCTCCTACGAGCAGTACTTC.

This chain connects TRBV19 to TRBJ1-2; D not certain. Trimming removed 8 bases at V and 3 bases at J, with 10 bases between. CDR3 size: 12 residues. CDR1 and CDR2 from the germline V gene are LNHDA and SQIVND (reference sequence). The CDR3 bases are TGTGCCAGTTTGGACGGTTACTATGGCTACACCTTC. Translating it yields CASLDGYYGYTF.

The rearrangement uses TRBV4-2 and TRBJ1-2, with no clear D. The germline gives CDR1 LGHNA, CDR2 YNFKEQ. The CDR3 spans 14 residues. The ends were cut back, 0 bases at V and 8 bases at J, with 13 bases in the middle. The CDR3 nucleotides read TGTGCCAGCAGCCAAGAAGTGGGTAGGGTCGGCTACACCTTC. Translation: CASSQEVGRVGYTF.

V gene TRBV25-1 combines with J gene TRBJ2-5, with 7 bases fitting TRBD1. The CDR3 totals 13 residues. Unmatched junction bases numbered 5, after V lost 3 bases and J lost 7 bases. In germline, CDR1 is MGHDK, CDR2 SYGVNS. Here the CDR3 reads CASSEGQKGTQYF. In nucleotides, the CDR3 is TGTGCCAGCAGTGAGGGACAGAAAGGGACCCAGTACTTC.

This clone was seen just once. The V call is TRBV7-9, the J call TRBJ2-1; D is ambiguous. Germline CDR1 reads SEHNR; CDR2 reads FQNEAQ (reference sequence). With 5 bases removed from V and 4 bases from J, the gap between germline ends came to 6 bases. The CDR3 totals 12 residues. The CDR3 reads CASSQIYNEQFF. CDR3 nucleotide sequence: TGTGCCAGCAGCCAAATTTACAATGAGCAGTTCTTC. The entire variable domain, with the rest obtained from reference TRBV7-9 and TRBJ2-1, is as follows: DTGVSQNPRHKITKRGQNVTFRCDPISEHNRLYWYRQTLGQGPEFLTYFQNEAQLEKSRLLSDRFSAERPKGSFSTLEIQRTEQGDSAMYLCASSQIYNEQFFGPGTRLTVL.

The chain joins TRBV11-2 to TRBJ1-3; D gene uncertain. V lost 3 bases, J lost 8 bases, and 14 bases lay in between. CDR1 is SGHAT, CDR2 FQNNGV, per germline. This CDR3 comprises 14 residues. The CDR3 DNA reads TGTGCCAGCAGCTTGTCCCAAAAAGGGCACACCATATATTTT. Residues: CASSLSQKGHTIYF.